This passage covers 5 T cell receptor beta chains from one sample sequenced in a study of cytomegalovirus exposure and HLA in healthy donors. The study ran its PCR with 60 Vbeta and 13 Jbeta primers. Here immunoSEQ multiplex PCR was the method, and the copy in TCRdb shows in-frame clones only, minus some. The table includes some 150,000 clones, under 80% detected once. The sample was PBMCs. The origin of the receptors is a man aged 35 to 55 in good health and CMV-seronegative.

V usage is TRBV12-5 and J usage is TRBJ2-4; maybe TRBD2 (5 bases). V lost 5 bases and J lost 8, with 16 bases in between. This CDR3 is 14 amino acids long. Germline CDR1 and CDR2: LGHNT and FRNRAP. In DNA form, the CDR3 reads TGTGCTAGTGGTCTCTTTCCGGGGTATGACATTCAGTACTTC. Protein: CASGLFPGYDIQYF.

The chain carries TRBV7-9 and TRBJ2-2, with D tentatively TRBD1 (6 bases). The germline V and J ends were trimmed by 1 base and 3 bases, with 9 bases remaining between them. CDR3 length: 15 amino acids. Germline CDR1 reads SEHNR; CDR2 reads FQNEAQ (reference sequence). The CDR3 sequence: CASSLEQGHTGELFF. The CDR3 region has the DNA TGTGCCAGCAGCTTAGAACAGGGTCACACCGGGGAGCTGTTTTTT.

The V call is TRBV5-1, the J call TRBJ2-5; 10 bases match TRBD1. J lost 11 bases, V lost 4 bases, and 11 bases had no gene match. This CDR3 has 14 amino acids. Germline V gene sequence: CDR1 SGHRS, CDR2 YFSETQ. The CDR3 DNA sequence: TGCGCCAGCAGCGAACCGGGACAGGGGCGGGAGCAGTACTTC. Its translation is CASSEPGQGREQYF.

The V call is TRBV15, the J call TRBJ2-5; tentatively, D is TRBD2 (6 bases). The J call may be faulty, since TRBJ2-7 better matches the DNA end. This CDR3 has 16 residues. Germline CDR1 is LNHNV and CDR2 is YYDKDF (reference sequence). The CDR3 DNA follows: TGTGCCACCAGCAGAGATCAGGGACTCCAATTCGCCGAGCAGTACTTC. Its translation is CATSRDQGLQFAEQYF.

The chain employs TRBV7-3 and TRBJ2-2, with 14 bases aligning to TRBD2. J was trimmed by 2 bases and V by 5 bases; bases with no gene match: 4. Germline V lookup: CDR1 SGHTA, CDR2 FQGTGA. The CDR3 spans 17 residues. The CDR3 bases are TGTGCCAGCAGCCGGACTAGCGGGGGGCTTAACACCGGGGAGCTGTTTTTT. It codes for CASSRTSGGLNTGELFF.